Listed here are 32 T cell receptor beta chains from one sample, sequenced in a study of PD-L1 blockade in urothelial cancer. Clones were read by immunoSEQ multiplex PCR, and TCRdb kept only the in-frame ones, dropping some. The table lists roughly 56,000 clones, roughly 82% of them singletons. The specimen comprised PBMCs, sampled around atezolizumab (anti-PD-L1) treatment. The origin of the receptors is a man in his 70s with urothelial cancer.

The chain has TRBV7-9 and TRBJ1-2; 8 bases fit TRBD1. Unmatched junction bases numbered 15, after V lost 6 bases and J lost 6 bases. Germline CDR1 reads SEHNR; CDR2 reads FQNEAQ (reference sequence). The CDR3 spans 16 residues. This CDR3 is CASRSLLDREEDGYTF. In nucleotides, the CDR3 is TGTGCCAGCAGGTCCCTTCTGGACAGGGAGGAAGATGGCTACACCTTC. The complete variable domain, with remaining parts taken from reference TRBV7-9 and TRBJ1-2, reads DTGVSQNPRHKITKRGQNVTFRCDPISEHNRLYWYRQTLGQGPEFLTYFQNEAQLEKSRLLSDRFSAERPKGSFSTLEIQRTEQGDSAMYLCASRSLLDREEDGYTFGSGTRLTVV.

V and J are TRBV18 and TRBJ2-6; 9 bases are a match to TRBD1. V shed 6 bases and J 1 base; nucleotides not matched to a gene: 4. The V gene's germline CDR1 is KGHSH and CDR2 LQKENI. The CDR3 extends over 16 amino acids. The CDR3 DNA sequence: TGTGCCAGCTCCTTACAGGGGGCGTCTGGGGCCAACGTCCTGACTTTC. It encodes CASSLQGASGANVLTF. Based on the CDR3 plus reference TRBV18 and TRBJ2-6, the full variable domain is NAGVMQNPRHLVRRRGQEARLRCSPMKGHSHVYWYRQLPEEGLKFMVYLQKENIIDESGMPKERFSAEFPKEGPSILRIQQVVRGDSAAYFCASSLQGASGANVLTFGAGSRLTVL.

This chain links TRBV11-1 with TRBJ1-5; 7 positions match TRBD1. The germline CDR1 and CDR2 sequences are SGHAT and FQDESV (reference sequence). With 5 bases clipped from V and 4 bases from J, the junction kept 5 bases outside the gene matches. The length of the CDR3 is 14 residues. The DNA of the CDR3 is TGTGCCAGCAGCCAGGACAGGACTAATCAGCCCCAGCATTTT. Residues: CASSQDRTNQPQHF. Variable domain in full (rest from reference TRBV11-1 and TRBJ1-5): EAEVAQSPRYKITEKSQAVAFWCDPISGHATLYWYRQILGQGPELLVQFQDESVVDDSQLPKDRFSAERLKGVDSTLKIQPAELGDSAMYLCASSQDRTNQPQHFGDGTRLSIL.

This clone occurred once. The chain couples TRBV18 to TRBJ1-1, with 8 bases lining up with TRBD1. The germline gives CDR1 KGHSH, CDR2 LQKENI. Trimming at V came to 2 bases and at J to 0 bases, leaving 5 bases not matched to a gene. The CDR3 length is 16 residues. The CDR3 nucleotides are TGTGCCAGCTCACCAGGACAGGGACTCGTGAACACTGAAGCTTTCTTT. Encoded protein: CASSPGQGLVNTEAFF.

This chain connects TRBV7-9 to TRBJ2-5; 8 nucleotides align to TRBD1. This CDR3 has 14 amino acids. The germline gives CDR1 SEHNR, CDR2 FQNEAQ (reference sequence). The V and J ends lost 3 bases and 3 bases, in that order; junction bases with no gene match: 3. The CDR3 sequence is CASSLLDREETQYF. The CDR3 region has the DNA TGTGCCAGCAGCTTGTTGGACAGGGAAGAGACCCAGTACTTC.

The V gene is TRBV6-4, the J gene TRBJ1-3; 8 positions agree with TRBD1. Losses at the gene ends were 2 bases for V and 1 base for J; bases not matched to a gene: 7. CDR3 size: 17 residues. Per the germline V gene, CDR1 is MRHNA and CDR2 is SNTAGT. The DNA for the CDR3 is TGTGCCAGCAGTGACCTTGGACAGGGTCGTTCTGGAAACACCATATATTTT. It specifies CASSDLGQGRSGNTIYF.

The CDR3 sequence is CASSLVSTAGDIWGYTF. CDR3 DNA sequence: TGTGCCAGCAGCTTAGTGAGTACGGCAGGCGACATTTGGGGCTACACCTTC. The rearrangement uses TRBV11-2 and TRBJ1-2; D is ambiguous. The germline gives CDR1 SGHAT, CDR2 FQNNGV. V was cut by 1 base and J by 8 bases, with 23 bases left in between. The CDR3 extends over 17 amino acids. The full variable domain, completed using reference TRBV11-2 and TRBJ1-2, is EAGVAQSPRYKIIEKRQSVAFWCNPISGHATLYWYQQILGQGPKLLIQFQNNGVVDDSQLPKDRFSAERLKGVDSTLKIQPAKLEDSAVYLCASSLVSTAGDIWGYTFGSGTRLTVV.

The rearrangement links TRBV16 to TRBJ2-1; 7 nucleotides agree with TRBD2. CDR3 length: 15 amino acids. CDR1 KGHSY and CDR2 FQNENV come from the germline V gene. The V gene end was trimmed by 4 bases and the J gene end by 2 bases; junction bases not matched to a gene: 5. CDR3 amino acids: CASSPRTRTYNEQFF. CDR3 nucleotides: TGTGCCAGCAGCCCACGGACTAGGACCTACAATGAGCAGTTCTTC.

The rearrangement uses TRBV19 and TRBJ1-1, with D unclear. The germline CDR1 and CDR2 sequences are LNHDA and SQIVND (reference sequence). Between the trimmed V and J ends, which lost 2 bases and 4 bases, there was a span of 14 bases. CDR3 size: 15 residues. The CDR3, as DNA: TGTGCCAGTAGTATATCCGGGAGGGTGGGCACTGAAGCTTTCTTT. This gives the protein CASSISGRVGTEAFF. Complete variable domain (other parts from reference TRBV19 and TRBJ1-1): DGGITQSPKYLFRKEGQNVTLSCEQNLNHDAMYWYRQDPGQGLRLIYYSQIVNDFQKGDIAEGYSVSREKKESFPLTVTSAQKNPTAFYLCASSISGRVGTEAFFGQGTRLTVV.

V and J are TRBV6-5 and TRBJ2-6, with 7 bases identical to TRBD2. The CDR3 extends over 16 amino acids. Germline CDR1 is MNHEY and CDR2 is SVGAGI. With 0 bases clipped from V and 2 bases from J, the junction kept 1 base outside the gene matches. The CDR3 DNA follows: TGTGCCAGCAGTTACTCGGGGGGGACTGGGGCCAACGTCCTGACTTTC. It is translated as CASSYSGGTGANVLTF.

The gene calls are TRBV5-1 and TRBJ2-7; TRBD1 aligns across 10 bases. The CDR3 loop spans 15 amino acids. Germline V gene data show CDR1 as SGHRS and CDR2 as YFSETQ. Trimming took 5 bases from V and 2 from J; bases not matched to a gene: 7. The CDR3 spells CASRPGQGVTYEQYF. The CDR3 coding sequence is TGCGCCAGCAGACCTGGACAGGGGGTCACCTACGAGCAGTACTTC.

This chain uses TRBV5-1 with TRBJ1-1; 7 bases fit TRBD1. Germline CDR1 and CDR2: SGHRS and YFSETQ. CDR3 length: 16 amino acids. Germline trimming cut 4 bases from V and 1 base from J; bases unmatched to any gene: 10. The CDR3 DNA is TGCGCCAGCAGCGGGACCGGGACAGTGACGAACACTGAAGCTTTCTTT. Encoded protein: CASSGTGTVTNTEAFF.

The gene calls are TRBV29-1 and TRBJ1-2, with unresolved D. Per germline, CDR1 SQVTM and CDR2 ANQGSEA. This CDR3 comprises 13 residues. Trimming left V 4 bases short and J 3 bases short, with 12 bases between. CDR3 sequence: CSVVGGRDYGYTF. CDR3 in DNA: TGCAGCGTTGTAGGAGGGCGTGACTATGGCTACACCTTC. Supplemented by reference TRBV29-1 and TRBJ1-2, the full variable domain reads SAVISQKPSRDICQRGTSLTIQCQVDSQVTMMFWYRQQPGQSLTLIATANQGSEATYESGFVIDKFPISRPNLTFSTLTVSNMSPEDSSIYLCSVVGGRDYGYTFGSGTRLTVV.

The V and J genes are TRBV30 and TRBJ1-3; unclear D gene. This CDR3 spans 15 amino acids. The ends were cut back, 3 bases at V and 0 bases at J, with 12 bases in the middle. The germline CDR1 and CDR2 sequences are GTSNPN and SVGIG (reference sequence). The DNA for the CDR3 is TGTGCCTGGAGCGCCACACTAAGCTCTGGAAACACCATATATTTT. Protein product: CAWSATLSSGNTIYF.

This chain's CDR3 is CATRPGSTGELFF. The CDR3 coding sequence is TGTGCCACAAGGCCGGGGTCCACCGGGGAGCTGTTTTTT. V is TRBV6-5 and J is TRBJ2-2, with TRBD2 as a possible D gene (5 bases). The germline V gene has CDR1 MNHEY and CDR2 SVGAGI. This CDR3 contains 13 residues. V shed 10 bases and J shed 4 bases, with 13 bases lying between them.

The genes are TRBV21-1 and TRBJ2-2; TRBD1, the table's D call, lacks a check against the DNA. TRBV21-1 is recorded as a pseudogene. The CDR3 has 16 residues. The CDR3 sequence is CASRCPIFHRAGELFF. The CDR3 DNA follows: TGTGCCAGCAGATGTCCCATATTCCACAGGGCCGGGGAGCTGTTTTTT.

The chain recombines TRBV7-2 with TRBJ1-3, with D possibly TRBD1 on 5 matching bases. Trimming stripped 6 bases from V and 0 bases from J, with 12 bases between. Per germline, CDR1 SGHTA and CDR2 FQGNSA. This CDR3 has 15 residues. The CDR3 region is CASSWTHISGNTIYF. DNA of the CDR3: TGTGCCAGCAGTTGGACACATATCTCTGGAAACACCATATATTTT.

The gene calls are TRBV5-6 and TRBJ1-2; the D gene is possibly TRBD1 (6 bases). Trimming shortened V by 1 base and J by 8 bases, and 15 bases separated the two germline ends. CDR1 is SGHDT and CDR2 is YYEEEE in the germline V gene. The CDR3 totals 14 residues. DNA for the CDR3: TGTGCCAGCAGCTTGATGCGGGGGGCGGGAGGCTACACCTTC. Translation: CASSLMRGAGGYTF.

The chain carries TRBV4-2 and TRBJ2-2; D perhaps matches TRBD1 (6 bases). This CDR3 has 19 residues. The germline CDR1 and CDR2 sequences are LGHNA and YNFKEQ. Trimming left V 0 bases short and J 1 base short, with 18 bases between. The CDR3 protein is CASSQDPQLQGRNTGELFF. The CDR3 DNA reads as TGTGCCAGCAGCCAAGACCCACAGCTACAGGGCCGGAACACCGGGGAGCTGTTTTTT.

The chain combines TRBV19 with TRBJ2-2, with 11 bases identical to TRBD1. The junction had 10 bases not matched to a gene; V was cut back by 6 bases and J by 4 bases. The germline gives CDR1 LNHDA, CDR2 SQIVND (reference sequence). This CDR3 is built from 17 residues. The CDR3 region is CASSPGQGAMGTGELFF. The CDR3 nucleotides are TGTGCCAGTAGCCCTGGACAGGGGGCTATGGGCACCGGGGAGCTGTTTTTT.

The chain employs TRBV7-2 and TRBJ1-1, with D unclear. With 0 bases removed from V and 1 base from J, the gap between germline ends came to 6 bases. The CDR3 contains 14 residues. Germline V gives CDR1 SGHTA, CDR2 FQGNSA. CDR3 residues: CASSLARENTEAFF. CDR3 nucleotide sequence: TGTGCCAGCAGCTTAGCGCGGGAGAACACTGAAGCTTTCTTT.

CDR3 in amino acids: CASSFDRRPNTEAFF. The CDR3 DNA reads as TGCGCCAGCAGCTTTGACAGGCGACCGAACACTGAAGCTTTCTTT. The chain is built from TRBV5-1 and TRBJ1-1, with D possibly being TRBD1 (6 bases). V was clipped by 2 bases and J by 1 base, with 12 bases between them. CDR1 is SGHRS, CDR2 YFSETQ, per germline. The CDR3 extends over 15 amino acids. Drawing the rest from reference TRBV5-1 and TRBJ1-1, the complete variable domain is KAGVTQTPRYLIKTRGQQVTLSCSPISGHRSVSWYQQTPGQGLQFLFEYFSETQRNKGNFPGRFSGRQFSNSRSEMNVSTLELGDSALYLCASSFDRRPNTEAFFGQGTRLTVV.

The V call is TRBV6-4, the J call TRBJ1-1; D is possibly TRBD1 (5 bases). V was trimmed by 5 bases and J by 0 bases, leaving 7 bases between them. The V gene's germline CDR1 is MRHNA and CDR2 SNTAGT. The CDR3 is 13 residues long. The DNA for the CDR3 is TGTGCCAGCAGTAGACAGATGAACACTGAAGCTTTCTTT. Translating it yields CASSRQMNTEAFF.

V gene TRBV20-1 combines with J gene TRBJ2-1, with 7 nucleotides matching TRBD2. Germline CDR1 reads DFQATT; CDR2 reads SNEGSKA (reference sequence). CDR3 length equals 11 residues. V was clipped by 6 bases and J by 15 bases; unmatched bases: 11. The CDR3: CSAQSSGTAFF. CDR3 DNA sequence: TGCAGTGCCCAATCGAGCGGGACGGCGTTCTTC.

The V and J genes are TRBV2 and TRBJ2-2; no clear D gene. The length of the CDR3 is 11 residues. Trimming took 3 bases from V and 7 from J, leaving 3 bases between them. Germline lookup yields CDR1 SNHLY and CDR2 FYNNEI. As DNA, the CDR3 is TGTGCCAGCAGTGATCTCGGGGAGCTGTTTTTT. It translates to CASSDLGELFF.

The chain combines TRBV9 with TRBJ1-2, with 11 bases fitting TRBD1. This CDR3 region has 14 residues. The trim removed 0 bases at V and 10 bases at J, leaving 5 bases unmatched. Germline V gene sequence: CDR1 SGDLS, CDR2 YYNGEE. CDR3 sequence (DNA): TGTGCCAGCAGCGTAGATTCAGGACAGGGGGCCTACACCTTC. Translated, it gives CASSVDSGQGAYTF.

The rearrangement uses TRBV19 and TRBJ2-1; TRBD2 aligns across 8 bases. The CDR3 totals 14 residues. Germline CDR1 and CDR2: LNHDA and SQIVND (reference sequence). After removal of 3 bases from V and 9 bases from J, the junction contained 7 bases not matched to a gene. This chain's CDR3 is CASSIDTGGGEQFF. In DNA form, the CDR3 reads TGTGCCAGTAGTATCGACACCGGGGGGGGTGAGCAGTTCTTC.

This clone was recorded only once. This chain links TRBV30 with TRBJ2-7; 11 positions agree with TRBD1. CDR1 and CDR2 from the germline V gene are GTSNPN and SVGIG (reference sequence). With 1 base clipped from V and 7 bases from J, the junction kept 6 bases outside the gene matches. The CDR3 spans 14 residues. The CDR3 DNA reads TGTGCCTGGAGTGGGGACAGGGGGAGGAGGGAGCAGTACTTC. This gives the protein CAWSGDRGRREQYF.

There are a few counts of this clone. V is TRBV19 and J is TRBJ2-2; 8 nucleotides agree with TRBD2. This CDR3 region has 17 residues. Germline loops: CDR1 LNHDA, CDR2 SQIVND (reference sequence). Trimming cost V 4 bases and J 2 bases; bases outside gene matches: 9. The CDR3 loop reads CASSTGYGRENTGELFF. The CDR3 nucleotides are TGTGCCAGTAGTACGGGGTACGGGAGGGAAAACACCGGGGAGCTGTTTTTT.

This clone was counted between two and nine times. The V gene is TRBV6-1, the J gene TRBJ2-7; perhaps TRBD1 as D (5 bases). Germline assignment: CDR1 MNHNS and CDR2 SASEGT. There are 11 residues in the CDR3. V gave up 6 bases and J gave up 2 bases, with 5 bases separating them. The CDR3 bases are TGTGCCAGCAGCAGGGCCTACGAGCAGTACTTC. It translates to CASSRAYEQYF.

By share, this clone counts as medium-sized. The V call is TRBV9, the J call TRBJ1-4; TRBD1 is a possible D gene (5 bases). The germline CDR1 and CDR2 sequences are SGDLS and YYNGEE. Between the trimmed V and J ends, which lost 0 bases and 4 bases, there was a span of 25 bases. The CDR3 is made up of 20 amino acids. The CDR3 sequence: CASSVGPGSIPGNYNEKLFF. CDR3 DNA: TGTGCCAGCAGCGTAGGACCAGGGTCTATCCCAGGGAACTATAATGAAAAACTGTTTTTT.

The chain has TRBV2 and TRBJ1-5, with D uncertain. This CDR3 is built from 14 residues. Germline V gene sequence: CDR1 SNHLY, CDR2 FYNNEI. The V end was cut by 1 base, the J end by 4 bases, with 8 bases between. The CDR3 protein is CASSEVEVNQPQHF. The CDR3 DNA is TGTGCCAGCAGTGAAGTGGAGGTGAATCAGCCCCAGCATTTT.